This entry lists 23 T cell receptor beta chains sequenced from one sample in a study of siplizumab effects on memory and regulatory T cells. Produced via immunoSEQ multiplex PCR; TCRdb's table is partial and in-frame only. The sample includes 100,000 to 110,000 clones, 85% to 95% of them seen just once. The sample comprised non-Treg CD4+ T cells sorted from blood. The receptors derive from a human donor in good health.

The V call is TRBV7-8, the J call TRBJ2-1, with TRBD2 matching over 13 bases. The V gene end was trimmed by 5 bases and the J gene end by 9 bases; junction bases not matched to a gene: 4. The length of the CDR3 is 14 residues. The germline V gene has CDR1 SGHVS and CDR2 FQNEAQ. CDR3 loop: CASSQTSGRLEQFF. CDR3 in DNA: TGTGCCAGCAGCCAGACTAGCGGGAGGCTTGAGCAGTTCTTC.

The CDR3 DNA reads as TGTGCCACCCCTTGGGCAGTTGGTAACACCGGGGAGCTGTTTTTT. Translating it yields CATPWAVGNTGELFF. The J gene is TRBJ2-2, the V gene TRBV6-5; D is ambiguous. V lost 10 bases to trimming and J lost 2 bases, with 17 bases between them. This CDR3 contains 15 residues. CDR1 is MNHEY, CDR2 SVGAGI, per germline.

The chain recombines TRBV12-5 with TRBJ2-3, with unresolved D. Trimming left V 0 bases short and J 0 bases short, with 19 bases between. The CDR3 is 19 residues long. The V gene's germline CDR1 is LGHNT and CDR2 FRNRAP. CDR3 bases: TGTGCTAGTGGTTTGGTACGGAAAGATTCCTCTTCTAGCACAGATACGCAGTATTTT. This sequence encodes CASGLVRKDSSSSTDTQYF.

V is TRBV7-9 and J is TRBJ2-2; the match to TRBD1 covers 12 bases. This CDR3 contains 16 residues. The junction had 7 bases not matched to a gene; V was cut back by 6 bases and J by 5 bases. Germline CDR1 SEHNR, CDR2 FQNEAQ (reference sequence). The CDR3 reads CASSPGDRGLTGELFF. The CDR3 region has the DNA TGTGCCAGCAGTCCAGGGGACAGGGGGCTTACCGGGGAGCTGTTTTTT.

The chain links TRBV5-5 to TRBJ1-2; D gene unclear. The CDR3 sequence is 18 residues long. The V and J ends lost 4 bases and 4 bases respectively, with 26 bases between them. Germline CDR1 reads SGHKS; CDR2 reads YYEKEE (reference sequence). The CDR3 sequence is CASSPSLTDASLSYGYTF. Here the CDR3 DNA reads TGTGCCAGCAGCCCCTCCCTAACGGATGCCTCACTTTCCTATGGCTACACCTTC.

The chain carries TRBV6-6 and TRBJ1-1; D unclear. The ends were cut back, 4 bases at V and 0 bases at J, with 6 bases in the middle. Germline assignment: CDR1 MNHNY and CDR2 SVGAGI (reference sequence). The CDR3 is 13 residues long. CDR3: CASSLRLNTEAFF. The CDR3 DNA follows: TGTGCCAGCAGTTTGAGGCTGAACACTGAAGCTTTCTTT.

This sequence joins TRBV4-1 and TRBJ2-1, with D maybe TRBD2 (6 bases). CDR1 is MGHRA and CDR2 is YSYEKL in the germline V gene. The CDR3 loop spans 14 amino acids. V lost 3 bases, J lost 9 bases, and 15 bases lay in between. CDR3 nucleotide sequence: TGCGCCAGCAGCCAGGGACTCCTGGAAATTGAGCAGTTCTTC. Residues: CASSQGLLEIEQFF.

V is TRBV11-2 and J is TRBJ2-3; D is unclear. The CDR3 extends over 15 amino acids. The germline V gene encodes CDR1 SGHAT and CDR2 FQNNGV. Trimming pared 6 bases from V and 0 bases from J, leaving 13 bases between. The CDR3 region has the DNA TGTGCCAGCAGACTCTTTGGGATCAGCACAGATACGCAGTATTTT. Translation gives CASRLFGISTDTQYF.

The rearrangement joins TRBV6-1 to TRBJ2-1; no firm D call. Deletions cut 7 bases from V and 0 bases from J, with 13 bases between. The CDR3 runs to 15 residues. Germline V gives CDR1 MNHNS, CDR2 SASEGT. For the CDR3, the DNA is TGTGCCAGCATATTGACACCAAGCTCCTACAATGAGCAGTTCTTC. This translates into CASILTPSSYNEQFF.

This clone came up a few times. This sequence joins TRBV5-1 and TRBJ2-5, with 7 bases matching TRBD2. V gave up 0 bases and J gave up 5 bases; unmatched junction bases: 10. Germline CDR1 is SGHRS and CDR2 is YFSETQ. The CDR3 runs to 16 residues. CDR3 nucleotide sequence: TGCGCCAGCAGCTTGGCCGGGGGGAGGGCCGGGGAGACCCAGTACTTC. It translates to CASSLAGGRAGETQYF.

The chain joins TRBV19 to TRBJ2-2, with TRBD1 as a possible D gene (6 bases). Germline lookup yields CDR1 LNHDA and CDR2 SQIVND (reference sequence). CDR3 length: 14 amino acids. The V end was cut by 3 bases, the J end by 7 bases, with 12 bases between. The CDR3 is CASSMVGAIGELFF. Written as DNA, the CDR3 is TGTGCCAGTAGTATGGTGGGGGCTATCGGGGAGCTGTTTTTT.

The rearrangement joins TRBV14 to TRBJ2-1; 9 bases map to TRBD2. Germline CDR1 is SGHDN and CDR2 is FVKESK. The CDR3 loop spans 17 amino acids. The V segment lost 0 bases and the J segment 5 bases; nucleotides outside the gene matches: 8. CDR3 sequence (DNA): TGTGCCAGCAGCCAAGATTCCCTCCCTAGCGGGAACAATGAGCAGTTCTTC. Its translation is CASSQDSLPSGNNEQFF.

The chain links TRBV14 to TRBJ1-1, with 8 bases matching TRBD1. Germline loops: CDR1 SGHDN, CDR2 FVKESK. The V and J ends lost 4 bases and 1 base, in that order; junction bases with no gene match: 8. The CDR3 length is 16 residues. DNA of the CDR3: TGTGCCAGCAGCCCTCGGACAGGGTCGTCGAACACTGAAGCTTTCTTT. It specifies CASSPRTGSSNTEAFF. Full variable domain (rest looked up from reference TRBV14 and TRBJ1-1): EAGVTQFPSHSVIEKGQTVTLRCDPISGHDNLYWYRRVMGKEIKFLLHFVKESKQDESGMPNNRFLAERTGGTYSTLKVQPAELEDSGVYFCASSPRTGSSNTEAFFGQGTRLTVV.

The CDR3 sequence: CSVVPGPNEQYF. CDR3 DNA sequence: TGCAGCGTTGTTCCGGGACCCAACGAGCAGTACTTC. The genes are TRBV29-1 and TRBJ2-7; D could derive from TRBD1 or TRBD2 (5 bases each). Deletions cut 4 bases from V and 5 bases from J, with 12 bases between. CDR1 SQVTM and CDR2 ANQGSEA come from the germline V gene. The length of the CDR3 is 12 residues.

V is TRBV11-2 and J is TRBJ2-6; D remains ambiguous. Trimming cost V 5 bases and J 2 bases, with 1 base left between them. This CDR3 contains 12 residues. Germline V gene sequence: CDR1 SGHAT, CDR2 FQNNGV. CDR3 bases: TGTGCCAGCAGCCCTGGGGCCAACGTCCTGACTTTC. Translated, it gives CASSPGANVLTF.

CDR3 protein: CASTQTSGTTGELFF. For the CDR3, the DNA is TGTGCCAGCACCCAGACTAGCGGGACAACCGGGGAGCTGTTTTTT. The chain links TRBV7-3 to TRBJ2-2, with TRBD2 matching over 11 bases. The CDR3 is made up of 15 amino acids. With V trimmed by 7 bases and J by 5 bases, 6 bases remained unmatched. Germline V gene data show CDR1 as SGHTA and CDR2 as FQGTGA. The complete variable domain, with remaining parts taken from reference TRBV7-3 and TRBJ2-2, reads GAGVSQTPSNKVTEKGKYVELRCDPISGHTALYWYRQSLGQGPEFLIYFQGTGAADDSGLPNDRFFAVRPEGSVSTLKIQRTERGDSAVYLCASTQTSGTTGELFFGEGSRLTVL.

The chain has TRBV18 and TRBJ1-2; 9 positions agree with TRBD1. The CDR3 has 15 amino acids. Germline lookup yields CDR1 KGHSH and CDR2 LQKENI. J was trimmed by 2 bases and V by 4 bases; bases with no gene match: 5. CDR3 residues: CASSQAGTGNYGYTF. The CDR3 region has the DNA TGTGCCAGCTCACAAGCCGGGACAGGGAACTATGGCTACACCTTC.

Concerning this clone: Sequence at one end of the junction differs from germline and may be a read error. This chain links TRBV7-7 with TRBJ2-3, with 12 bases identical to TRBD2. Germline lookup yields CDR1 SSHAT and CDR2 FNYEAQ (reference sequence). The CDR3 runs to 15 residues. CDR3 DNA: TGTGCTAGCAGCCGGACTAGCGGGATCACAGATACGCAGTATTTT. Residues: CASSRTSGITDTQYF.

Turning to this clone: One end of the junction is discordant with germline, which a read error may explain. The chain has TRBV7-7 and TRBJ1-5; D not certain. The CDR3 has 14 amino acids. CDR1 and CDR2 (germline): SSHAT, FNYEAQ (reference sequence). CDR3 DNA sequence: TGTGCTAGCAGCCCCGCGGGGAGCACGCAGCCCCAGCATTTT. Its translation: CASSPAGSTQPQHF.

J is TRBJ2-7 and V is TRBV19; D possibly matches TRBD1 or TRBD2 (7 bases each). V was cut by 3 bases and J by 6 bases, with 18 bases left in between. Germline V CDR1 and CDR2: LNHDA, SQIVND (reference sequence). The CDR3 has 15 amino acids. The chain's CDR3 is CASSMGGVDRVEQYF. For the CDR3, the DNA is TGTGCCAGTAGTATGGGAGGGGTTGACAGGGTCGAGCAGTACTTC.

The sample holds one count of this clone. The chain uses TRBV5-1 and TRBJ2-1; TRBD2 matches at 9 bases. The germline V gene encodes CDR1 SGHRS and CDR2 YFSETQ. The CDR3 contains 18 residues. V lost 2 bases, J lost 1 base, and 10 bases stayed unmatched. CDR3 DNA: TGCGCCAGCAGCTTAAAGCGGTGGCGGGAGGGTTCCTACAATGAGCAGTTCTTC. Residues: CASSLKRWREGSYNEQFF.

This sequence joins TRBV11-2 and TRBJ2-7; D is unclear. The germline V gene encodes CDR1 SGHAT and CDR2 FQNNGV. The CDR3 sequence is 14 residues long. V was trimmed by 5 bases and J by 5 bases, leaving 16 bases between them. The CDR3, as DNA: TGTGCCAGCAGCCCAGATTTACGTGGGAACGAGCAGTACTTC. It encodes CASSPDLRGNEQYF.

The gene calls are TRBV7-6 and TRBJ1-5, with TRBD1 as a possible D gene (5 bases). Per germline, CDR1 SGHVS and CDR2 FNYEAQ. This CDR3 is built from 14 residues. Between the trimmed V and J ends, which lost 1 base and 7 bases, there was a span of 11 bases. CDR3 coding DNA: TGTGCCAGCAGCTTAGGGGGGGGGTCCCAGCCCCAGCATTTT. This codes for CASSLGGGSQPQHF. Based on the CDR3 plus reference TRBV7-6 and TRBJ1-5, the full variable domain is GAGVSQSPRYKVTKRGQDVALRCDPISGHVSLYWYRQALGQGPEFLTYFNYEAQQDKSGLPNDRFSAERPEGSISTLTIQRTEQRDSAMYRCASSLGGGSQPQHFGDGTRLSIL.